What follows are 30 T cell receptor beta chains derived from one specimen sequenced in a study of cytotoxic CD8 clonotypes in ibrutinib-treated CLL. Repertoires were generated with immunoSEQ multiplex PCR, while TCRdb's copy carries only in-frame clones and drops some. The table shows about 140,000 clones, with 70% to 90% occurring only once. Sequenced material: PBMCs, taken after 36 months of ibrutinib treatment. The source of these receptors is a human donor with chronic lymphocytic leukemia.

The CDR3 DNA sequence: TGTGCCAGCAGTGACCGACTGAACACTGAAGCTTTCTTT. This translates into CASSDRLNTEAFF. V usage is TRBV25-1 and J usage is TRBJ1-1; D not resolved. The germline V gene encodes CDR1 MGHDK and CDR2 SYGVNS. The V and J ends lost 3 bases and 0 bases respectively, with 5 bases between them. This CDR3 has 13 amino acids.

V usage is TRBV27 and J usage is TRBJ1-6, with TRBD1 as a possible D gene (5 bases). CDR3 length equals 15 residues. V was pared by 7 bases and J by 3 bases, with 13 bases between. CDR1 is MNHEY, CDR2 SMNVEV, per germline (reference sequence). The CDR3 nucleotides read TGTGCCAGCACTCTCGGGGGTGGCTATAATTCACCCCTCCACTTT. Translating it yields CASTLGGGYNSPLHF.

The chain uses TRBV18 and TRBJ2-7; D uncertain. The germline V gene has CDR1 KGHSH and CDR2 LQKENI. The CDR3 is 14 residues long. V shed 2 bases and J shed 2 bases, with 10 bases lying between them. As DNA, the CDR3 is TGTGCCAGCTCACCATTTTCGGGTACCTACGAGCAGTACTTC. Its protein product is CASSPFSGTYEQYF.

The chain links TRBV7-8 to TRBJ2-1; D is perhaps TRBD1 (5 bases). CDR3 length: 17 amino acids. The germline CDR1 and CDR2 sequences are SGHVS and FQNEAQ. V was trimmed by 4 bases and J by 4 bases, leaving 20 bases between them. The CDR3 DNA sequence: TGTGCCAGCAGCTACAACTCAGGGTCGTTAAGTTACAATGAGCAGTTCTTC. This encodes CASSYNSGSLSYNEQFF.

This clone has only one observation. The chain joins TRBV5-4 to TRBJ1-1, with D possibly being TRBD1 (6 bases). Trimming removed 3 bases from V and 7 bases from J, with 16 bases in between. CDR3 length: 14 amino acids. Germline CDR1 and CDR2: SGHNT and YYREEE (reference sequence). This chain's CDR3 is CASSSQTGSYEAFF. Written as DNA, the CDR3 is TGTGCCAGCAGCTCCCAGACAGGTAGTTATGAAGCTTTCTTT.

The chain joins TRBV27 to TRBJ1-1, with D maybe TRBD1 (5 bases). V lost 6 bases and J 1 base, leaving 18 bases between the germline ends. This CDR3 is built from 16 residues. Germline loops: CDR1 MNHEY, CDR2 SMNVEV (reference sequence). The CDR3 reads CASSLLKGRKNTEAFF. The CDR3 DNA is TGTGCCAGCAGCCTTTTAAAGGGACGGAAGAACACTGAAGCTTTCTTT.

The chain couples TRBV18 to TRBJ2-7; 7 nucleotides agree with TRBD1. The CDR3 is 15 amino acids. V lost 3 bases, J lost 2 bases, and 7 bases stayed unmatched. CDR1 and CDR2 from the germline V gene are KGHSH and LQKENI. CDR3 amino acids: CASSPRQGSPYEQYF. DNA for the CDR3: TGTGCCAGCTCACCGCGACAGGGTTCTCCCTACGAGCAGTACTTC.

This clone is a singleton in its sample. The J gene is TRBJ2-7, the V gene TRBV9; maybe TRBD1 (6 bases). Trimming removed 4 bases at V and 2 bases at J, with 19 bases between. The CDR3 runs 16 residues. CDR1 is SGDLS, CDR2 YYNGEE, per germline. The CDR3 is CASSKTWTATTYEQYF. CDR3 in DNA: TGTGCCAGCAGCAAGACATGGACAGCTACAACCTACGAGCAGTACTTC.

The CDR3 DNA is TGTGCCAGTAGGCCTCCCAGGAACACTGAAGCTTTCTTT. Translated: CASRPPRNTEAFF. V and J are TRBV19 and TRBJ1-1; D is unresolved. V lost 6 bases, J lost 1 base, and 9 bases lay in between. This CDR3 comprises 13 residues. CDR1 LNHDA and CDR2 SQIVND come from the germline V gene (reference sequence). The full variable domain, in which reference TRBV19 and TRBJ1-1 provide the parts outside the CDR3, is DGGITQSPKYLFRKEGQNVTLSCEQNLNHDAMYWYRQDPGQGLRLIYYSQIVNDFQKGDIAEGYSVSREKKESFPLTVTSAQKNPTAFYLCASRPPRNTEAFFGQGTRLTVV.

V usage is TRBV7-3 and J usage is TRBJ1-1, with TRBD1 as a possible D gene (5 bases). Trimming removed 0 bases from V and 1 base from J, with 9 bases in between. The CDR3 is 15 residues long. CDR1 SGHTA and CDR2 FQGTGA come from the germline V gene. The chain's CDR3 is CASSLTGGRNTEAFF. The CDR3 DNA reads as TGTGCCAGCAGCTTAACCGGGGGGAGGAACACTGAAGCTTTCTTT.

The chain is built from TRBV18 and TRBJ2-1; a weak D match, TRBD2 (6 bases). Germline CDR1 is KGHSH and CDR2 is LQKENI. This CDR3 is 13 amino acids long. With 3 bases removed from V and 10 bases from J, the gap between germline ends came to 13 bases. CDR3 sequence: CASSPVGGKEQFF. The CDR3 DNA reads as TGTGCCAGCTCACCGGTAGGAGGGAAGGAGCAGTTCTTC.

The chain has TRBV2 and TRBJ1-4; maybe TRBD1 (6 bases). The germline CDR1 and CDR2 sequences are SNHLY and FYNNEI. This CDR3 region has 15 residues. The V end lost 2 bases, the J end lost 5 bases, and 12 bases lay between the germline ends. The CDR3 loop is CASSEQGTVNEKLFF. DNA for the CDR3: TGTGCCAGCAGTGAACAGGGGACGGTAAATGAAAAACTGTTTTTT.

J is TRBJ2-2 and V is TRBV2; D is perhaps TRBD1 or TRBD2 (6 bases each). Per the germline V gene, CDR1 is SNHLY and CDR2 is FYNNEI. V gave up 7 bases and J gave up 4 bases, with 37 bases separating them. CDR3 length: 22 residues. The CDR3 here is CASIGPDRSLLTSFWTTGELFF. The CDR3 nucleotides are TGTGCCAGCATTGGCCCCGACAGGTCCCTGTTAACTAGCTTTTGGACCACCGGGGAGCTGTTTTTT.

By frequency in the sample, this clone is medium-sized (0.01 to 0.1%). The chain employs TRBV7-9 and TRBJ2-7; TRBD1 aligns across 7 bases. CDR3 length equals 14 residues. The germline V gene has CDR1 SEHNR and CDR2 FQNEAQ (reference sequence). J lost 5 bases, V lost 1 base, and 5 bases had no gene match. The CDR3 coding sequence is TGTGCCAGCAGCTTAGTTCCAGGGGGACACGAGCAGTACTTC. Its protein is CASSLVPGGHEQYF.

The V call is TRBV19, the J call TRBJ2-1; D unresolved. The V gene's germline CDR1 is LNHDA and CDR2 SQIVND (reference sequence). The V and J ends lost 4 bases and 2 bases respectively, with 0 bases between them. CDR3 length: 11 residues. The CDR3 loop is CASSTYNEQFF. The CDR3, as DNA: TGTGCCAGTAGTACCTACAATGAGCAGTTCTTC.

In this sample, this clone turned up a few times. This sequence joins TRBV13 and TRBJ2-7; 7 bases match TRBD1. CDR1 is PRHDT, CDR2 FYEKMQ, per germline (reference sequence). Trimming removed 6 bases from V and 3 bases from J; junction bases left unmatched: 5. This CDR3 comprises 13 residues. CDR3 region: CASSRTGVYEQYF. DNA of the CDR3: TGTGCCAGCAGTCGGACAGGCGTCTACGAGCAGTACTTC.

The chain couples TRBV5-1 to TRBJ1-1, with D hard to call. CDR3 size: 13 residues. Germline CDR1 and CDR2: SGHRS and YFSETQ. V was cut by 5 bases and J by 1 base, with 9 bases left in between. The chain's CDR3 is CASRPGSNTEAFF. CDR3 bases: TGCGCCAGCAGACCCGGATCGAACACTGAAGCTTTCTTT.

In this sample, this clone turned up once. The chain uses TRBV6-1 and TRBJ1-5, with 9 positions matching TRBD1. V lost 9 bases, J lost 0 bases, and 6 bases stayed unmatched. This CDR3 has 15 amino acids. CDR1 MNHNS and CDR2 SASEGT come from the germline V gene. The chain's CDR3 is CARRTGEDSNQPQHF. The CDR3 region has the DNA TGTGCCAGACGGACAGGGGAAGATAGCAATCAGCCCCAGCATTTT.

The gene calls are TRBV11-2 and TRBJ1-2, with unresolved D. There are 13 residues in the CDR3. Per germline, CDR1 SGHAT and CDR2 FQNNGV. Trimming pared 1 base from V and 8 bases from J, leaving 11 bases between. The chain's CDR3 is CASSLGPVDGYTF. For the CDR3, the DNA is TGTGCCAGCAGCTTAGGGCCGGTTGACGGCTACACCTTC. Variable domain in full (rest from reference TRBV11-2 and TRBJ1-2): EAGVAQSPRYKIIEKRQSVAFWCNPISGHATLYWYQQILGQGPKLLIQFQNNGVVDDSQLPKDRFSAERLKGVDSTLKIQPAKLEDSAVYLCASSLGPVDGYTFGSGTRLTVV.

The chain recombines TRBV10-3 with TRBJ1-2; a weak D match, TRBD1 (5 bases). Germline CDR1 is ENHRY and CDR2 is SYGVKD. With 3 bases removed from V and 4 bases from J, the gap between germline ends came to 12 bases. The CDR3 loop spans 14 amino acids. The CDR3 protein is CAISDGGRFYGYTF. The DNA of the CDR3 is TGTGCCATCAGTGATGGGGGAAGGTTCTATGGCTACACCTTC.

This chain joins TRBV19 and TRBJ2-3; D call uncertain. The germline V gene has CDR1 LNHDA and CDR2 SQIVND (reference sequence). This CDR3 contains 15 residues. The V end lost 3 bases, the J end lost 2 bases, and 12 bases lay between the germline ends. DNA of the CDR3: TGTGCCAGTAGTATCGGGCAGGCCTACACAGATACGCAGTATTTT. The encoded protein is CASSIGQAYTDTQYF.

V and J are TRBV6-5 and TRBJ2-7; no clear D gene. Germline loops: CDR1 MNHEY, CDR2 SVGAGI. The CDR3 is 15 amino acids. V lost 0 bases, J lost 0 bases, and 9 bases lay in between. DNA of the CDR3: TGTGCCAGCAGTTACTCGGTTTACGGCTCCTACGAGCAGTACTTC. It specifies CASSYSVYGSYEQYF.

The chain links TRBV6-1 to TRBJ2-7; unclear D gene. V gave up 7 bases and J gave up 0 bases, with 16 bases separating them. Per the germline V gene, CDR1 is MNHNS and CDR2 is SASEGT. The CDR3 loop spans 15 amino acids. The CDR3 sequence: CASNHLVGNSYEQYF. CDR3 bases: TGTGCCAGCAACCACCTAGTGGGGAACTCCTACGAGCAGTACTTC.

The chain links TRBV5-1 to TRBJ1-4; D gene unclear. Trimming removed 1 base from V and 0 bases from J, with 7 bases in between. The germline V gene has CDR1 SGHRS and CDR2 YFSETQ. There are 15 residues in the CDR3. CDR3 nucleotide sequence: TGCGCCAGCAGCTTGTCCCCTGCAACTAATGAAAAACTGTTTTTT. Protein sequence: CASSLSPATNEKLFF.

V is TRBV19 and J is TRBJ1-5; perhaps TRBD1 as D (6 bases). The CDR3 extends over 16 amino acids. Germline assignment: CDR1 LNHDA and CDR2 SQIVND (reference sequence). V was cut by 5 bases and J by 6 bases, with 20 bases left in between. The chain's CDR3 is CASSWVLRGAGQPQHF. The DNA of the CDR3 is TGTGCCAGTAGTTGGGTCCTCCGGGGGGCGGGTCAGCCCCAGCATTTT. Full variable domain (remainder filled in from reference TRBV19 and TRBJ1-5): DGGITQSPKYLFRKEGQNVTLSCEQNLNHDAMYWYRQDPGQGLRLIYYSQIVNDFQKGDIAEGYSVSREKKESFPLTVTSAQKNPTAFYLCASSWVLRGAGQPQHFGDGTRLSIL.

The V and J genes are TRBV18 and TRBJ2-6; no definite D call. The germline CDR1 and CDR2 sequences are KGHSH and LQKENI. The V gene lost 2 bases and the J gene lost 4 bases, with 6 bases spanning the gap. The CDR3 extends over 14 amino acids. CDR3 region: CASSPTAGANVLTF. CDR3 sequence (DNA): TGTGCCAGCTCACCAACCGCCGGGGCCAACGTCCTGACTTTC.

The table lists this clone with a count of one. The chain combines TRBV10-3 with TRBJ1-6, with TRBD1 as a possible D gene (5 bases). The CDR3 loop spans 16 amino acids. The V gene lost 2 bases and the J gene lost 7 bases, with 15 bases spanning the gap. Germline CDR1 is ENHRY and CDR2 is SYGVKD. The CDR3 bases are TGTGCCATCAGTGAGCCGCCGGGACGGCCGAATTCACCCCTCCACTTT. Translating it yields CAISEPPGRPNSPLHF.

The V call is TRBV7-8, the J call TRBJ1-1; 10 nucleotides line up with TRBD1. V lost 5 bases to trimming and J lost 11 bases; unmatched junction nucleotides: 8. Germline V gene lookup returns CDR1 SGHVS and CDR2 FQNEAQ. CDR3 length: 13 amino acids. For the CDR3, the DNA is TGTGCCAGCAGCGCCCGACAGGGGGCGGGGGCTTTCTTT. Its translation is CASSARQGAGAFF.

This rearrangement joins TRBV7-3 to TRBJ2-1; D call uncertain. CDR1 is SGHTA and CDR2 is FQGTGA in the germline V gene. V lost 2 bases and J 12 bases, leaving 8 bases between the germline ends. This CDR3 region has 11 residues. CDR3 region: CASSLLGLQFF. For the CDR3, the DNA is TGTGCCAGCAGCTTATTGGGCTTGCAGTTCTTC.

J is TRBJ2-3 and V is TRBV10-1; D tentatively reads TRBD1 or TRBD2 (7 bases each). CDR1 is WNHNN and CDR2 is SYGVQD in the germline V gene (reference sequence). The CDR3 spans 14 residues. Trimming took 6 bases from V and 3 from J, leaving 13 bases between them. The CDR3, as DNA: TGCGCCAGCAGCAGGGGGGGATTAACAGATACGCAGTATTTT. Its protein is CASSRGGLTDTQYF.